This T cell receptor beta chain was captured by sequencing in a study of T cells in narcolepsy. Looking at the study overall: Enrolled donors included narcolepsy type 1 or type 2 patients and healthy controls. General study results and limits: Some memory CD4+ repertoires had no autoreactive clone sequences. Blood of same and different patients, but not healthy controls, reportedly held recurring autoreactive clonotypes. Comparing one patient's CSF and blood CD4+ clonotypes highlighted HCRT- and TRIB2-specific autoreactive clonotypes.

Repertoires were generated with immunoSEQ multiplex PCR, while TCRdb's copy carries only in-frame clones and drops some. The sample consists of some 32,000 clones, 79% of them appearing once. As for this clone: Antigen specificity is unknown.

V shed 9 bases and J shed 3 bases, with 16 bases lying between them. The CDR3 totals 14 residues. Germline loops: CDR1 SNHLY, CDR2 FYNNEI. The clonotype originates from a human donor in good health. The sample was memory (CD45RA-) CD4+ T cells from blood. The chain employs TRBV2 and TRBJ2-3, with D perhaps being TRBD1 or TRBD2 (6 bases each). CDR3 amino acids: CARGRDTGTDTQYF. The CDR3 DNA reads TGTGCCAGGGGGCGGGACACCGGGACAGATACGCAGTATTTT.